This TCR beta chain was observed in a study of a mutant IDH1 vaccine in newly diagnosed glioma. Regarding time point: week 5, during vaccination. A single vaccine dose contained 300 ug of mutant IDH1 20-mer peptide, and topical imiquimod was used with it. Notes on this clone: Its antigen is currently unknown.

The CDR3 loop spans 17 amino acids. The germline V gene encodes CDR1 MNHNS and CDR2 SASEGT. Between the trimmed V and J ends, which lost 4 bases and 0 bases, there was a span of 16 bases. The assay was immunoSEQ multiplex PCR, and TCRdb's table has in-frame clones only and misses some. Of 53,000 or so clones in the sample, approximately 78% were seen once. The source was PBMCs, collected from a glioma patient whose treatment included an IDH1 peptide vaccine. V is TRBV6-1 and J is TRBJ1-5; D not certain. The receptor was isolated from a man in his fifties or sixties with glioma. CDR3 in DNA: TGTGCCAGCAGTGTTGACATTGATCCCTATAGCAATCAGCCCCAGCATTTT. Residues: CASSVDIDPYSNQPQHF.